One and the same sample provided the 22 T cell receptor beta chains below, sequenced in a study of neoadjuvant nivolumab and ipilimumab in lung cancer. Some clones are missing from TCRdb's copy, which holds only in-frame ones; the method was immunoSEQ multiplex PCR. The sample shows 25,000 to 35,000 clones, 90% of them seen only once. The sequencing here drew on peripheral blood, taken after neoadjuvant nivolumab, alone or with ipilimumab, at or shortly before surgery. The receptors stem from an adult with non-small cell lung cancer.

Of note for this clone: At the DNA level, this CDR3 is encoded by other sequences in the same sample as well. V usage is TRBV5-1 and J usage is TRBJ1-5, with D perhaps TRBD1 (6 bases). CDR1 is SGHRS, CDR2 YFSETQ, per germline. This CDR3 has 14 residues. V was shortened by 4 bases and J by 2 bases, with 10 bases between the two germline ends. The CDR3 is CASSPGDGNQPQHF. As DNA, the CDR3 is TGCGCCAGCAGCCCAGGGGATGGCAATCAGCCCCAGCATTTT.

The DNA of the CDR3 is TGCAGCGTTGGAGGGGTTCAGGAGACAGGGGAGACCCAGTACTTC. It is translated as CSVGGVQETGETQYF. This chain links TRBV29-1 with TRBJ2-5, with 7 bases fitting TRBD1. Germline V gene lookup returns CDR1 SQVTM and CDR2 ANQGSEA. This CDR3 contains 15 residues. The V gene end was trimmed by 4 bases and the J gene end by 5 bases; junction bases not matched to a gene: 13.

CDR3 sequence reads: CASSQDLNTKYF. Written as DNA, the CDR3 is TGCGCCAGCAGCCAAGATCTGAACACTAAGTACTTC. The chain couples TRBV4-1 to TRBJ2-7; D gene uncertain. V was cut by 0 bases and J by 11 bases, with 11 bases left in between. From germline, CDR1 is MGHRA and CDR2 YSYEKL. This CDR3 is built from 12 residues.

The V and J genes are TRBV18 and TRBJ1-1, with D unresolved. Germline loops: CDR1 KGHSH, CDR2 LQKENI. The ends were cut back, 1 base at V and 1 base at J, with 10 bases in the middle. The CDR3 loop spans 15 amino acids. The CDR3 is CASSPLPVENTEAFF. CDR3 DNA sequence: TGTGCCAGCTCACCACTCCCAGTTGAGAACACTGAAGCTTTCTTT. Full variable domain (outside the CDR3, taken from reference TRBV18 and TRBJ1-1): NAGVMQNPRHLVRRRGQEARLRCSPMKGHSHVYWYRQLPEEGLKFMVYLQKENIIDESGMPKERFSAEFPKEGPSILRIQQVVRGDSAAYFCASSPLPVENTEAFFGQGTRLTVV.

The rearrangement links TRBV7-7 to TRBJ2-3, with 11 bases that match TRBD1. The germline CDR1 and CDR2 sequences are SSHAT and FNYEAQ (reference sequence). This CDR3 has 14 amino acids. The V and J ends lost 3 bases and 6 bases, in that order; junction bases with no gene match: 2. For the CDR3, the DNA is TGTGCCAGCAGCTTGGGGACAGGGGGTGATACGCAGTATTTT. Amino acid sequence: CASSLGTGGDTQYF.

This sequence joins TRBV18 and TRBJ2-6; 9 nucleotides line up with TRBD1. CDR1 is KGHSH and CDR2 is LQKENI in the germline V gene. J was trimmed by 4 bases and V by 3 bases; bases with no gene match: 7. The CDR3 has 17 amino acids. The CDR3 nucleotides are TGTGCCAGCTCACCGGGACAGGGATTTACAGGGGCCAACGTCCTGACTTTC. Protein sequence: CASSPGQGFTGANVLTF.

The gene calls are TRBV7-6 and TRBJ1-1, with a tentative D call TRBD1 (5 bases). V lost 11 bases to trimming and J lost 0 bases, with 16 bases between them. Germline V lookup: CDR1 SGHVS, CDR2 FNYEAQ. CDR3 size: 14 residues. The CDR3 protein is CAVQDSSMNTEAFF. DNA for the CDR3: TGTGCCGTCCAAGACAGTTCCATGAACACTGAAGCTTTCTTT. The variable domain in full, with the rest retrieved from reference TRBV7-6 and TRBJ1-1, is GAGVSQSPRYKVTKRGQDVALRCDPISGHVSLYWYRQALGQGPEFLTYFNYEAQQDKSGLPNDRFSAERPEGSISTLTIQRTEQRDSAMYRCAVQDSSMNTEAFFGQGTRLTVV.

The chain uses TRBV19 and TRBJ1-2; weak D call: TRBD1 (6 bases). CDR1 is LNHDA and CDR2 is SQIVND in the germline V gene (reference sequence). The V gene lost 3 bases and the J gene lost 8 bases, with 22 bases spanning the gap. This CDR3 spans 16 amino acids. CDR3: CASSMWPRDNMEGYTF. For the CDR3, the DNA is TGTGCCAGTAGTATGTGGCCCCGGGACAACATGGAAGGCTACACCTTC.

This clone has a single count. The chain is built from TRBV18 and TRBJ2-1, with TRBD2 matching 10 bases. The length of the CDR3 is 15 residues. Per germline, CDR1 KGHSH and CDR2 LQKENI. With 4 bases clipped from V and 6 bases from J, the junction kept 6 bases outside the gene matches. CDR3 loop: CASSQSGGAGNEQFF. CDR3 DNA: TGTGCCAGCTCACAGAGCGGGGGGGCAGGCAATGAGCAGTTCTTC.

The CDR3 protein is CASSPQGSLNTEAFF. The CDR3 bases are TGTGCCAGCTCACCACAGGGTTCTTTGAACACTGAAGCTTTCTTT. The V gene is TRBV18, the J gene TRBJ1-1; D unresolved. V shed 1 base and J shed 0 bases, with 9 bases lying between them. Germline V gene lookup returns CDR1 KGHSH and CDR2 LQKENI. The CDR3 has 15 amino acids.

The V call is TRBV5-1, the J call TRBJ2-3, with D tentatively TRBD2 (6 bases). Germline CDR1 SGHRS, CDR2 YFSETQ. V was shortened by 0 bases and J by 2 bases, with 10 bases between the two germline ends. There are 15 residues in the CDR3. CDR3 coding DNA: TGCGCCAGCAGCTTGGAGGGGACTGACACAGATACGCAGTATTTT. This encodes CASSLEGTDTDTQYF.

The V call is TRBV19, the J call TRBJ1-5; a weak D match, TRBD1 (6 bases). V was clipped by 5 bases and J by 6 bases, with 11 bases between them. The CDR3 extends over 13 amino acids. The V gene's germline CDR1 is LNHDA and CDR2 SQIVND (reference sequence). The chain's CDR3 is CASSQQGSQPQHF. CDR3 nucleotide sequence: TGTGCCAGTAGTCAACAGGGATCTCAGCCCCAGCATTTT.

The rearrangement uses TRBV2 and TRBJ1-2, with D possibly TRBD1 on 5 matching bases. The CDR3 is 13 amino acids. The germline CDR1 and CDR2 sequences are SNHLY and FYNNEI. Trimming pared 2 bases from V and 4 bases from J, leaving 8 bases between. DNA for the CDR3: TGTGCCAGCAGTGAATCGGGGGGCTATGGCTACACCTTC. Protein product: CASSESGGYGYTF.

The CDR3, as DNA: TGTGCCAGCAGCTTGGGCGGACTAGCATCGACCCAGTACTTC. Translating gives CASSLGGLASTQYF. The chain joins TRBV11-3 to TRBJ2-5; 8 bases are shared with TRBD2. In germline, CDR1 is SGHNT, CDR2 YENEEA. CDR3 length equals 14 residues. The J segment lost 7 bases and the V segment lost 3 bases, leaving 7 bases of the junction unmatched.

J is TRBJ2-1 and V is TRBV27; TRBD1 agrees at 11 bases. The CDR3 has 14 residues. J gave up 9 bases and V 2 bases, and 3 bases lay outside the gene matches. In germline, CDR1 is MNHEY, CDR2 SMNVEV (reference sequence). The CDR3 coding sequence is TGTGCCAGCAGTTTAGGGACAGGGGGGGGTGAGCAGTTCTTC. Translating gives CASSLGTGGGEQFF.

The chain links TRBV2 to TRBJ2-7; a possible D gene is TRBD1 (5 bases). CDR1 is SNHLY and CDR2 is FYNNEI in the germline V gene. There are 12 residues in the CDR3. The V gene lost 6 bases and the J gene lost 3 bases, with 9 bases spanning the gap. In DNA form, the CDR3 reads TGTGCCAGCAGAGGAGACAGCTACGAGCAGTACTTC. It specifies CASRGDSYEQYF.

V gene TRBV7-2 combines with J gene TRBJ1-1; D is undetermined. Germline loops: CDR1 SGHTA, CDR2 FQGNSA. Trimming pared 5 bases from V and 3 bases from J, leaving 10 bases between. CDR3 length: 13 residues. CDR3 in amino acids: CASSPRWYTEAFF. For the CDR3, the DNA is TGTGCCAGCAGCCCGAGGTGGTACACTGAAGCTTTCTTT.

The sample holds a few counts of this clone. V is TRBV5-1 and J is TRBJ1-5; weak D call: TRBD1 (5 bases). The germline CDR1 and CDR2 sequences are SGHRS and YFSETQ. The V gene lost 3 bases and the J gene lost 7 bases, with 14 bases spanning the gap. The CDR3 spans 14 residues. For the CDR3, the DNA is TGCGCCAGCAGCTCCACCGGGGGGGAGCAGCCCCAGCATTTT. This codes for CASSSTGGEQPQHF.

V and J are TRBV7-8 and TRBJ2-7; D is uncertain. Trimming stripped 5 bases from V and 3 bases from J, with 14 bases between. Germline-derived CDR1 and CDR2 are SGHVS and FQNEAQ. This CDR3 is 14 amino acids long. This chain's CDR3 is CASSPLTSVYEQYF. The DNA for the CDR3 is TGTGCCAGCAGCCCATTGACATCGGTCTACGAGCAGTACTTC.

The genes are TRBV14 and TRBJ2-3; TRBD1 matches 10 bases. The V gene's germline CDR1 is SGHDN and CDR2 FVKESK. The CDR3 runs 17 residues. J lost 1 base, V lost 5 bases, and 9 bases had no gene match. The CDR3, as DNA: TGTGCCAGCAGCACAAGAATCGGGACAGGGGGCACAGATACGCAGTATTTT. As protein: CASSTRIGTGGTDTQYF.

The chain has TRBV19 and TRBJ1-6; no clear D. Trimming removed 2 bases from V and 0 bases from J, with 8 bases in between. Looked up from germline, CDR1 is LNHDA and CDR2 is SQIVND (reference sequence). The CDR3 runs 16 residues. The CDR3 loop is CASSIQDGSYNSPLHF. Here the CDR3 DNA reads TGTGCCAGTAGTATACAGGATGGCTCCTATAATTCACCCCTCCACTTT.

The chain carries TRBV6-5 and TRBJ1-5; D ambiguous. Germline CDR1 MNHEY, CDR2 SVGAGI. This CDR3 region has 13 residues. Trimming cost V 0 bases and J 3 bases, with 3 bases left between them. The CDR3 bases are TGTGCCAGCAGTTACTCTTCCAATCAGCCCCAGCATTTT. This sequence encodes CASSYSSNQPQHF.